This passage covers 13 T cell receptor beta chains from one sample sequenced in a study of blood T cell repertoires in COVID-19. TCRdb's copy holds only in-frame clones and misses some; the assay was immunoSEQ multiplex PCR. The sample consists of some 140,000 clones, roughly 85% of them appearing once. The sample taken for sequencing was peripheral blood. All receptors derive from a man aged 55 to 70 with acute or convalescent COVID-19.

The chain has TRBV4-1 and TRBJ2-3, with D possibly TRBD1 on 5 matching bases. Trimming took 0 bases from V and 10 from J, leaving 11 bases between them. This CDR3 contains 13 residues. Germline V lookup: CDR1 MGHRA, CDR2 YSYEKL. The CDR3 loop reads CASSQDRGFAQYF. The DNA for the CDR3 is TGCGCCAGCAGCCAAGATAGGGGTTTTGCGCAGTATTTT.

The CDR3 protein is CASSPFQAAGTEAFF. Here the CDR3 DNA reads TGTGCCAGCTCACCATTCCAGGCCGCAGGCACTGAAGCTTTCTTT. This chain connects TRBV18 to TRBJ1-1; D is unresolved. The CDR3 extends over 15 amino acids. Germline loops: CDR1 KGHSH, CDR2 LQKENI. The V end lost 2 bases, the J end lost 4 bases, and 14 bases lay between the germline ends. The whole variable domain, remainder taken from reference TRBV18 and TRBJ1-1, is NAGVMQNPRHLVRRRGQEARLRCSPMKGHSHVYWYRQLPEEGLKFMVYLQKENIIDESGMPKERFSAEFPKEGPSILRIQQVVRGDSAAYFCASSPFQAAGTEAFFGQGTRLTVV.

The chain is built from TRBV7-6 and TRBJ1-2, with 7 positions matching TRBD1. The CDR3 runs 14 residues. Germline CDR1 is SGHVS and CDR2 is FNYEAQ. Losses at the gene ends were 5 bases for V and 1 base for J; bases not matched to a gene: 4. The CDR3 region is CASSEGQLNYGYTF. The CDR3 DNA reads TGTGCCAGCAGCGAGGGACAGCTTAACTATGGCTACACCTTC.

The chain joins TRBV2 to TRBJ2-2; 7 nucleotides match TRBD1. V gave up 10 bases and J gave up 4 bases; unmatched junction bases: 6. CDR1 and CDR2 from the germline V gene are SNHLY and FYNNEI. CDR3 size: 13 residues. CDR3 bases: TGTGCCATCAACGACAGGGCCACCGGGGAGCTGTTTTTT. This codes for CAINDRATGELFF. The variable domain in full, with the rest retrieved from reference TRBV2 and TRBJ2-2, is EPEVTQTPSHQVTQMGQEVILRCVPISNHLYFYWYRQILGQKVEFLVSFYNNEISEKSEIFDDQFSVERPDGSNFTLKIRSTKLEDSAMYFCAINDRATGELFFGEGSRLTVL.

The CDR3 loop reads CASSTGTGGYEAKNIQYF. In nucleotides, the CDR3 is TGTGCCAGTAGTACCGGGACAGGGGGCTATGAGGCCAAAAACATTCAGTACTTC. The chain employs TRBV19 and TRBJ2-4; 12 nucleotides align to TRBD1. From germline, CDR1 is LNHDA and CDR2 SQIVND (reference sequence). The length of the CDR3 is 18 residues. The V gene end was trimmed by 4 bases and the J gene end by 1 base; junction bases not matched to a gene: 8.

The chain couples TRBV19 to TRBJ2-7; 11 bases align to TRBD2. The CDR3 has 14 residues. The germline gives CDR1 LNHDA, CDR2 SQIVND (reference sequence). Losses at the gene ends were 6 bases for V and 3 bases for J; bases not matched to a gene: 4. The CDR3 coding sequence is TGTGCCAGTAGAACCGGGACTAGCGGCTACGAGCAGTACTTC. The encoded protein is CASRTGTSGYEQYF.

The V call is TRBV5-4, the J call TRBJ2-3; a weak D match, TRBD1 (6 bases). The germline gives CDR1 SGHNT, CDR2 YYREEE (reference sequence). Deletions cut 3 bases from V and 6 bases from J, with 20 bases between. This CDR3 is 16 amino acids long. CDR3 nucleotide sequence: TGTGCCAGCAGCTACCCTCAGCAGGGGATTCGGGATACGCAGTATTTT. It translates to CASSYPQQGIRDTQYF.

The chain is built from TRBV5-5 and TRBJ1-5; no definite D call. The CDR3 runs 13 residues. Germline CDR1 SGHKS, CDR2 YYEKEE (reference sequence). Trimming left V 4 bases short and J 2 bases short, with 7 bases between. CDR3: CASSPLGNQPQHF. The CDR3 coding sequence is TGTGCCAGCAGCCCCCTAGGCAATCAGCCCCAGCATTTT.

The chain couples TRBV7-9 to TRBJ1-6; D not resolved. The CDR3 runs 14 residues. Germline lookup yields CDR1 SEHNR and CDR2 FQNEAQ (reference sequence). Trimming cost V 5 bases and J 9 bases, with 14 bases left between them. CDR3 nucleotide sequence: TGTGCCAGCAGCCCTACGACCGGGTCTTCACCCCTCCACTTT. Protein: CASSPTTGSSPLHF. Complete variable domain (other parts from reference TRBV7-9 and TRBJ1-6): DTGVSQNPRHKITKRGQNVTFRCDPISEHNRLYWYRQTLGQGPEFLTYFQNEAQLEKSRLLSDRFSAERPKGSFSTLEIQRTEQGDSAMYLCASSPTTGSSPLHFGNGTRLTVT.

This clone was detected only a few times. In DNA, the CDR3 is TGTGCCAGCAGCCATTTGATACAGGGGAATTTCCCCTACAATGAGCAGTTCTTC. This codes for CASSHLIQGNFPYNEQFF. The chain combines TRBV3-1 (or the pseudogene TRBV3-2) with TRBJ2-1; 7 nucleotides line up with TRBD1. CDR1 and CDR2 from the germline V gene are LGHDT and YNNKEL (reference sequence). This CDR3 comprises 18 residues. With 3 bases clipped from V and 2 bases from J, the junction kept 13 bases outside the gene matches.

The V and J genes are TRBV5-3 and TRBJ2-4; TRBD2 is a possible D gene (5 bases). TRBV5-3 is marked as an open reading frame, function uncertain. This CDR3 has 16 amino acids. Trimming cost V 4 bases and J 0 bases, with 14 bases left between them. The CDR3, as DNA: TGTGCCAGAAGCCGTGTTGGGAGCCCAGCCAAAAACATTCAGTACTTC. It encodes CARSRVGSPAKNIQYF.

This chain uses TRBV27 with TRBJ1-6; D is possibly TRBD1 (5 bases). The CDR3 extends over 11 amino acids. V gave up 6 bases and J gave up 10 bases, with 7 bases separating them. In germline, CDR1 is MNHEY, CDR2 SMNVEV (reference sequence). The CDR3 nucleotides are TGTGCCAGCAGCGGGGGGTCACCCCTCCACTTT. Its translation is CASSGGSPLHF.

There are a few counts of this clone. The J gene is TRBJ2-3, the V gene TRBV7-2; TRBD1 aligns across 7 bases. This CDR3 contains 15 residues. After removal of 4 bases from V and 2 bases from J, the junction contained 6 bases not matched to a gene. Per the germline V gene, CDR1 is SGHTA and CDR2 is FQGNSA. The DNA of the CDR3 is TGTGCCAGCAGCTCTTACAGGGGTGACACAGATACGCAGTATTTT. Residues: CASSSYRGDTDTQYF. The variable domain in full, completed from reference TRBV7-2 and TRBJ2-3, reads GAGVSQSPSNKVTEKGKDVELRCDPISGHTALYWYRQSLGQGLEFLIYFQGNSAPDKSGLPSDRFSAERTGGSVSTLTIQRTQQEDSAVYLCASSSYRGDTDTQYFGPGTRLTVL.